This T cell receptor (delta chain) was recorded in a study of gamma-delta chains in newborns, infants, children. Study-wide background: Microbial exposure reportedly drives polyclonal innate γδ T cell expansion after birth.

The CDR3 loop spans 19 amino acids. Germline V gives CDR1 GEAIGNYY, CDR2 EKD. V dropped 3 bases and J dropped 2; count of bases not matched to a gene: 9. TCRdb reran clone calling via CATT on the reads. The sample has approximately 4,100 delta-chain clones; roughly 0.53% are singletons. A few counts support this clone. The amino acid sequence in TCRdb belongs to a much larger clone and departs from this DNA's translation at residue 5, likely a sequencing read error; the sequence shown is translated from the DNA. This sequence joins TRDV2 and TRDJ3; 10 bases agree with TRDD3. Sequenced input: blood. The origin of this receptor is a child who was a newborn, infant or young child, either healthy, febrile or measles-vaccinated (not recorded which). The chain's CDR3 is CACDGTGGLRTWDTRQMFF. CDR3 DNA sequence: TGTGCCTGTGACGGTACTGGGGGATTAAGGACCTGGGACACCCGACAGATGTTTTTC.